The 10 T cell receptor beta chains listed next were all sequenced from one sample in a study of cytomegalovirus exposure and HLA in healthy donors. The study ran its PCR with 60 Vbeta and 13 Jbeta primers. Sequencing was performed with immunoSEQ multiplex PCR; in TCRdb, only in-frame clones are kept and a portion is missing. Among fewer than 200,000 clones, 80% to 90% were seen once, and the ten largest hold 7%. The source material was PBMCs. These receptors originate from a woman in her thirties in good health and CMV-seropositive.

This chain connects TRBV2 to TRBJ2-7; possible D gene TRBD1, 6 bases. Trimming pared 4 bases from V and 0 bases from J, leaving 10 bases between. This CDR3 contains 14 residues. Germline CDR1 and CDR2: SNHLY and FYNNEI. The CDR3 is CASSGQADSYEQYF. Here the CDR3 DNA reads TGTGCCAGCAGTGGACAGGCCGACTCCTACGAGCAGTACTTC.

J is TRBJ2-5 and V is TRBV5-5; D uncertain. This CDR3 has 11 residues. Trimming shortened V by 2 bases and J by 7 bases, and 6 bases separated the two germline ends. The germline V gene has CDR1 SGHKS and CDR2 YYEKEE (reference sequence). CDR3 sequence: CASSLEVTQYF. CDR3 sequence (DNA): TGTGCCAGCAGCTTAGAGGTGACCCAGTACTTC. Looking up the rest from reference TRBV5-5 and TRBJ2-5 gives the full variable domain: DAGVTQSPTHLIKTRGQQVTLRCSPISGHKSVSWYQQVLGQGPQFIFQYYEKEERGRGNFPDRFSARQFPNYSSELNVNALLLGDSALYLCASSLEVTQYFGPGTRLLVL.

The chain carries TRBV9 and TRBJ2-3, with TRBD2 identical over 11 bases. J gave up 5 bases and V 3 bases, and 5 bases lay outside the gene matches. The CDR3 length is 15 residues. CDR1 SGDLS and CDR2 YYNGEE come from the germline V gene. The CDR3 sequence: CASSGSGGALDTQYF. In DNA form, the CDR3 reads TGTGCCAGCAGCGGTAGCGGGGGGGCCTTAGATACGCAGTATTTT.

This chain connects TRBV2 to TRBJ2-1; 13 nucleotides line up with TRBD2. Germline V gene data show CDR1 as SNHLY and CDR2 as FYNNEI. This CDR3 contains 15 residues. The V segment lost 5 bases and the J segment 5 bases; nucleotides outside the gene matches: 3. The CDR3 DNA reads TGTGCCAGCAGTAAAACTAGCGGGGGGGACAATGAGCAGTTCTTC. This encodes CASSKTSGGDNEQFF.

As to this clone: A junction boundary mismatches the germline segment, possibly from a read error. The rearrangement links TRBV6-1 to TRBJ2-2; TRBD2 matches at 11 bases. Germline CDR1 and CDR2: MNHNS and SASEGT. This CDR3 is 18 amino acids long. CDR3 loop: CASIEIAGGRGSTGELFF. For the CDR3, the DNA is TGTGCCAGCATTGAAATAGCGGGGGGGCGAGGATCGACCGGGGAGCTGTTTTTT.

This clone was seen only a few times. The V call is TRBV7-3, the J call TRBJ1-1, with 7 bases that match TRBD1. The CDR3 extends over 14 amino acids. With 5 bases clipped from V and 7 bases from J, the junction kept 10 bases outside the gene matches. From germline, CDR1 is SGHTA and CDR2 FQGTGA. CDR3 sequence: CASSPTTGNGEAFF. The CDR3 DNA sequence: TGTGCCAGCAGCCCAACGACAGGGAACGGTGAAGCTTTCTTT.

The chain carries TRBV5-4 and TRBJ2-3, with 8 bases matching TRBD2. Germline V gene sequence: CDR1 SGHNT, CDR2 YYREEE (reference sequence). The CDR3 extends over 16 amino acids. The trim removed 4 bases at V and 2 bases at J, leaving 9 bases unmatched. For the CDR3, the DNA is TGTGCCAGCAGCCGAGCGGCGGGGGGATTCACAGATACGCAGTATTTT. Its protein product is CASSRAAGGFTDTQYF.

This CDR3 is CASSLKTSGQVSHEQFF. The DNA for the CDR3 is TGTGCCAGCAGCTTAAAAACTTCGGGACAGGTATCCCATGAGCAGTTCTTC. The chain employs TRBV7-6 and TRBJ2-1; 8 bases are a match to TRBD1. The CDR3 consists of 17 residues. The V gene's germline CDR1 is SGHVS and CDR2 FNYEAQ. V dropped 2 bases and J dropped 8; count of bases not matched to a gene: 14.

The J gene is TRBJ2-2, the V gene TRBV7-3, with D unclear. V was pared by 2 bases and J by 6 bases, with 7 bases between. Germline V lookup: CDR1 SGHTA, CDR2 FQGTGA. There are 13 residues in the CDR3. The CDR3 region is CASSLLESGELFF. Written as DNA, the CDR3 is TGTGCCAGCAGCTTACTAGAATCCGGGGAGCTGTTTTTT. Based on the CDR3 plus reference TRBV7-3 and TRBJ2-2, the full variable domain is GAGVSQTPSNKVTEKGKYVELRCDPISGHTALYWYRQSLGQGPEFLIYFQGTGAADDSGLPNDRFFAVRPEGSVSTLKIQRTERGDSAVYLCASSLLESGELFFGEGSRLTVL.

V usage is TRBV9 and J usage is TRBJ2-3; TRBD2 might be the D (7 bases). Trimming took off 3 bases at V and 2 bases at J, with 16 bases between the two ends. Germline V gene lookup returns CDR1 SGDLS and CDR2 YYNGEE. The CDR3 is made up of 16 amino acids. The CDR3 loop is CASSAAGARLTDTQYF. In nucleotides, the CDR3 is TGTGCCAGCAGCGCTGCGGGGGCCAGACTCACAGATACGCAGTATTTT.